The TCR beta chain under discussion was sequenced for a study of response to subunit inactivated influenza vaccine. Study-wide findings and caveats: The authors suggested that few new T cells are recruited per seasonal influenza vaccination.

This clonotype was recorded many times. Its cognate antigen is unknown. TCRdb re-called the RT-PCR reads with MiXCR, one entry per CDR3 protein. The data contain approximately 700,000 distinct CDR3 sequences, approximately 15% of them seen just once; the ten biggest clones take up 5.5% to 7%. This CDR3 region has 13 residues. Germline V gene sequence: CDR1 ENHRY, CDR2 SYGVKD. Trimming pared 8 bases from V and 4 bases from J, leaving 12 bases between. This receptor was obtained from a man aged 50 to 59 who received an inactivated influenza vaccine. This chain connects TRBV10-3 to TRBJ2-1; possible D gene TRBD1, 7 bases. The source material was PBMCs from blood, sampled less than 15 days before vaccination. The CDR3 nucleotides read TGTGCCATCGGGACAGCGGGTTACAATGAGCAGTTCTTC. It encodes CAIGTAGYNEQFF.